The clone carrying this TCR beta chain was counted many times. This specimen belongs to a study of metastatic and nonmetastatic thyroid tumors. Study at large: Repertoires were compared across blood and tumor or nodule tissue from malignant and benign thyroid patients.

Thyroid surgery was preceded by no treatment in any patient. TCRdb reassembled clones from the PCR reads with MiXCR. This table holds around 27,000 clones, 23% found once. Per the germline V gene, CDR1 is GTSNPN and CDR2 is SVGIG (reference sequence). This CDR3 spans 16 amino acids. Trimming shortened V by 0 bases and J by 1 base, and 13 bases separated the two germline ends. This TCR came from a female donor with papillary thyroid cancer or a benign thyroid nodule (not recorded which). Some clones in this sample may be carry-over from other donors' samples. The sample was blood. This chain uses TRBV30 with TRBJ2-4; D ambiguous. The CDR3: CAWSVRSTPAKNIQYF. DNA for the CDR3: TGTGCCTGGAGTGTACGAAGTACACCCGCCAAAAACATTCAGTACTTC.